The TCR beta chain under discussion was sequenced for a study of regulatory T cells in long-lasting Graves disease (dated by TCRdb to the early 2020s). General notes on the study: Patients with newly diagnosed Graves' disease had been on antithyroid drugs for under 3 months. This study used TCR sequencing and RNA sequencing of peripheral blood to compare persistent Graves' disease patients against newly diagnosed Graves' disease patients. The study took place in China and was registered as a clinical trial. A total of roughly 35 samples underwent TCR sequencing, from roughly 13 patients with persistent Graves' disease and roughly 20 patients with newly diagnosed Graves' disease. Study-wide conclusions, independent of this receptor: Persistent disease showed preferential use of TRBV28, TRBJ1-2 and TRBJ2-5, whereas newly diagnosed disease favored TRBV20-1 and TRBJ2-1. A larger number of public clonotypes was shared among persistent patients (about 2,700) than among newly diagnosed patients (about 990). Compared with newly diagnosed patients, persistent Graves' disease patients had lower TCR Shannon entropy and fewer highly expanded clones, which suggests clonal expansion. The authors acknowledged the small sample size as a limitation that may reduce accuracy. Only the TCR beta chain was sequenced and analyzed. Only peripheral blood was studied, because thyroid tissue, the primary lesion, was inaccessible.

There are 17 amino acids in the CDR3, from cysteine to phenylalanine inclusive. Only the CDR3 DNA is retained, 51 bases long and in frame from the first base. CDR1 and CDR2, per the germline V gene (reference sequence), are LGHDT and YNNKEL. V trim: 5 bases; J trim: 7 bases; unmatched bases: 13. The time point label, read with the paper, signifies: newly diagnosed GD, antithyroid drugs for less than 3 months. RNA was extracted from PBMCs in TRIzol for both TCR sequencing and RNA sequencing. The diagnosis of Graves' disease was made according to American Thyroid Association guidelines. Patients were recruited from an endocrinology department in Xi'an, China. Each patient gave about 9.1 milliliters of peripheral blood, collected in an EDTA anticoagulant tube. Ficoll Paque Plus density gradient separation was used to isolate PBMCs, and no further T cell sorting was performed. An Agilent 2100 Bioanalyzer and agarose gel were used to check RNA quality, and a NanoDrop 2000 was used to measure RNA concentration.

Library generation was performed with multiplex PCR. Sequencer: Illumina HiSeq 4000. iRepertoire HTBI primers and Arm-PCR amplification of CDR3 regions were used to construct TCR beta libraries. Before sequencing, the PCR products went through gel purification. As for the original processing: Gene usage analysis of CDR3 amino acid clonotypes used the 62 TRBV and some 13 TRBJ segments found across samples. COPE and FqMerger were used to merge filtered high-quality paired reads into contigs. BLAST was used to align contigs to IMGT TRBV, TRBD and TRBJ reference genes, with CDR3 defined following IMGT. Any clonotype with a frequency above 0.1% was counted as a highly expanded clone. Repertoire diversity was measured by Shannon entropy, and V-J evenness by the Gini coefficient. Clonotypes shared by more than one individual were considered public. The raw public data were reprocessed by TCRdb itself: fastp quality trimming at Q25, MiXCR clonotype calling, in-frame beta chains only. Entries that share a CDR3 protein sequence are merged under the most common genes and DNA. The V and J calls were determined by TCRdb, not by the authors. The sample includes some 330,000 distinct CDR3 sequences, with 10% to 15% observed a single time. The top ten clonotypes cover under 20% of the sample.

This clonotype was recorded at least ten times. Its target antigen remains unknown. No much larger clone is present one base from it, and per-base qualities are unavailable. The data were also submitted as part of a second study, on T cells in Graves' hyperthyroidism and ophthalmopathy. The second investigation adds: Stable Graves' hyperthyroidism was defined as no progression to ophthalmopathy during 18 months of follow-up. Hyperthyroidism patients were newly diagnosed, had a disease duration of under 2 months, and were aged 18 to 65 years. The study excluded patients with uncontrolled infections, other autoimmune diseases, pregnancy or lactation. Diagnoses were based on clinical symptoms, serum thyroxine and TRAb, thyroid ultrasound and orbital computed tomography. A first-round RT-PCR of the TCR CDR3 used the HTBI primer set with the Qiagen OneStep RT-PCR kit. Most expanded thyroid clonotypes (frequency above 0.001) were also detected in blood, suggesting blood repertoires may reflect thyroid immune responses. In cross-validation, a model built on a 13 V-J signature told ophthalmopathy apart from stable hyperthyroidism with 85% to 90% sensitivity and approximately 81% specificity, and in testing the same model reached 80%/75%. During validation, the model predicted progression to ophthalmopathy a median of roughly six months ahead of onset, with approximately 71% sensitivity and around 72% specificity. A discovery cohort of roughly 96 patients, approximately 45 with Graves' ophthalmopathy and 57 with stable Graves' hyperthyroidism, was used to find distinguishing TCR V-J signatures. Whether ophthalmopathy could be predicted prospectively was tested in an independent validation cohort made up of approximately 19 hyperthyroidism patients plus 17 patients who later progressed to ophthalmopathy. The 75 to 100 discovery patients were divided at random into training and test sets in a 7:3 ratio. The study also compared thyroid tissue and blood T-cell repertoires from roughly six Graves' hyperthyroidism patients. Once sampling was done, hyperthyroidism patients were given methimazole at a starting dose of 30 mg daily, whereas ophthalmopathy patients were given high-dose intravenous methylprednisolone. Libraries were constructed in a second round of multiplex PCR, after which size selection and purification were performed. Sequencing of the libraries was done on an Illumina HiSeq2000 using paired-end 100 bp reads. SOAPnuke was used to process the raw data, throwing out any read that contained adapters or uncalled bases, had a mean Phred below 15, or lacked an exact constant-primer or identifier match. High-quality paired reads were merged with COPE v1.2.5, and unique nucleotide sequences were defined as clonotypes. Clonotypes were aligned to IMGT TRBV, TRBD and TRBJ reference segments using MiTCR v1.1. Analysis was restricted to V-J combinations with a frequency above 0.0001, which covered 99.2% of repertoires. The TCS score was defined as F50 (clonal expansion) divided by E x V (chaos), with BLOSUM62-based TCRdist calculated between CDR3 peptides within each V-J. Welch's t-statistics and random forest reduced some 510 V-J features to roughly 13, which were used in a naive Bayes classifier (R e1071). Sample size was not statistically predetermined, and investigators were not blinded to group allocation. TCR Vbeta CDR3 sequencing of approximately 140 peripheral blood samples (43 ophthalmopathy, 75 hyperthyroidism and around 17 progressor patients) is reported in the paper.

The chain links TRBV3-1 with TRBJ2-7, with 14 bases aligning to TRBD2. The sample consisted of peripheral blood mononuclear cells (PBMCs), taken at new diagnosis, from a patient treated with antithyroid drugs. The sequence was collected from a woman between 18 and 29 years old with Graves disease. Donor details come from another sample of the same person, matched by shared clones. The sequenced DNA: TGTGCCAGCAGCTTCGGGACTAGCGGGAGTACCTTGGTTGAGCAGTACTTC. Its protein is CASSFGTSGSTLVEQYF.